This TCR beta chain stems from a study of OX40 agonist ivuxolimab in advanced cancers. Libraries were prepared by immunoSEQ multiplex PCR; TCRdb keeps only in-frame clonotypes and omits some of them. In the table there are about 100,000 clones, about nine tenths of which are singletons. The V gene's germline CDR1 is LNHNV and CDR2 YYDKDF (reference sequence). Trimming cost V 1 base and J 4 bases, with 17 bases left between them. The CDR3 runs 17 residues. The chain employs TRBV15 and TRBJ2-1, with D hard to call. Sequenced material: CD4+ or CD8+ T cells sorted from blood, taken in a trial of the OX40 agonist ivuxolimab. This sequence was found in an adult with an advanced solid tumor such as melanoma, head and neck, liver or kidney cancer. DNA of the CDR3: TGTGCCACCAGCAGAGTCTCAACTCGACTTTTATACAATGAGCAGTTCTTC. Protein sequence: CATSRVSTRLLYNEQFF.